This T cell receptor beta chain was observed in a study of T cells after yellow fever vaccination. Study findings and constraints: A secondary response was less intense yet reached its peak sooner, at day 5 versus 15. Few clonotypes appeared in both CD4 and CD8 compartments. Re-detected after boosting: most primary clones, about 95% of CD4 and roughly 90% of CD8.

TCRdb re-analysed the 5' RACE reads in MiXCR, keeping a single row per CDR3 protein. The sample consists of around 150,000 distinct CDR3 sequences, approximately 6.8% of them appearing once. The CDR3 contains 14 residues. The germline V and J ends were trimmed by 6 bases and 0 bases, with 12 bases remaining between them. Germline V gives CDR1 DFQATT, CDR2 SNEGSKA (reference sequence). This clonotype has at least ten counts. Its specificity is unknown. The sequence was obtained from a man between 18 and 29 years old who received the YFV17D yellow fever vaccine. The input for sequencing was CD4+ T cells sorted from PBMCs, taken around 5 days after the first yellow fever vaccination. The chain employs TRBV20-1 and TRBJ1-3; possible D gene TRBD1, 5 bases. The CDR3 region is CSARDFNSGNTIYF. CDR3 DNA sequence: TGCAGTGCCCGGGACTTCAACTCTGGAAACACCATATATTTT.